This T cell receptor (beta chain) appears in the sequencing data of a study of T cells in women clearing cervical HPV infection. Looking at the study overall: Women with histologically confirmed HPV16-related CIN3 or worse, 2 with invasive cancer, served as cases. Controls were women whose single incident HPV16 infection cleared within 12 months without precancer or cancer. Whole-study findings and limits: CIN3+ cases had significantly higher TCR repertoire richness than controls, but evenness did not differ.

To note about this clone: Its antigen is currently unknown.

TCRdb keeps only in-frame clones here, not all; method: immunoSEQ multiplex PCR. This sample's table reports tens of thousands of clones. The sequenced sample consisted of blood buffy coat. This receptor was identified in a woman between 18 and 70 years old with a cervical HPV16 infection that either progressed to CIN3+ or cleared (not recorded which).

CDR3 in amino acids: CSARYRDRGYYEQYF. The sequenced CDR3 bases are TGCAGTGCTAGATACCGGGACAGGGGGTACTACGAG. This chain links TRBV20-1 with TRBJ2-7; 11 bases map to TRBD1. The read gets to within 3 residues of the CDR3 end, and the germline J gene fills in the rest. Germline V gene data show CDR1 as DFQATT and CDR2 as SNEGSKA (reference sequence). After removal of 2 bases from V and 3 bases from J, the junction contained 6 bases not matched to a gene. This CDR3 has 15 amino acids.